This T cell receptor (beta chain) originates from a study of yellow fever vaccine responses in identical twins. Regarding the study as a whole: Reportedly, twins showed a vaccine T cell response that looked partly convergent and partly personalized.

In regard to this clonotype: As yet, its antigen is unknown.

TCRdb itself ran the RT-PCR reads through MiXCR, one entry per CDR3 protein. Among 3,000 to 4,500 distinct CDR3 sequences listed, 90% were seen once. This CDR3 is 14 amino acids long. Germline V gene sequence: CDR1 SGHKS, CDR2 YYEKEE (reference sequence). V gave up 0 bases and J gave up 1 base, with 8 bases separating them. This TCR was sampled from a woman under 30 who received the yellow fever vaccine. Sequenced here: T cells from blood (PBMCs), unsorted or a sorted subset (not recorded which), sampled before or after yellow fever vaccination (not recorded which). The chain couples TRBV5-5 to TRBJ2-7; D is undetermined. The CDR3 spells CASSLASLSYEQYF. In DNA form, the CDR3 reads TGTGCCAGCAGCTTGGCCTCCCTGTCCTACGAGCAGTACTTC.